The rows below give T cell receptor beta chains drawn from one sample of a study of cytomegalovirus exposure and HLA in healthy donors. This table comes from immunoSEQ multiplex PCR, and its TCRdb copy is limited to in-frame clones, with some not included. The sample lists approximately 180,000 clones; approximately 85% were seen once. The sequenced material came from PBMCs. These receptors originate from a woman aged 18 to 35 in good health and CMV-seronegative. CDR3s include the opening cysteine and the closing phenylalanine or tryptophan. The D gene is left open where the match is weak. Only some rows state a clone size, as once, few, many or a class for expanded clones.

D,V,size,J,DNA,CDR3
TRBD1,TRBV11-2,-,TRBJ1-1,TGTGCCAGCAGCTCGTCCGACAGGGGGAACACTGAAGCTTTCTTT,CASSSSDRGNTEAFF
TRBD2,TRBV19,-,TRBJ2-7,TGTGCCACCCAGAGGAGCGGGGGGCCAAGCTCCTACGAGCAGTACTTC,CATQRSGGPSSYEQYF
-,TRBV27,-,TRBJ1-2,TGTGCCAGCAGTGGGGAACGGGGGATGATGGATGGCTACACCTTC,CASSGERGMMDGYTF
-,TRBV7-8,-,TRBJ2-1,TGTGCCAGCAGCCCCGAACTTAACTCCTACAATGAGCAGTTCTTC,CASSPELNSYNEQFF
TRBD2,TRBV15,-,TRBJ2-7,TGTGCCACCAGCGAGGGACTAGCGGGAGCAGGATCCTACGAGCAGTACTTC,CATSEGLAGAGSYEQYF
-,TRBV4-2,few,TRBJ1-6,TGTGCCAGCAGCCAAGATTACCCGAGCTCCTATAATTCACCCCTCCACTTT,CASSQDYPSSYNSPLHF
-,TRBV7-2,-,TRBJ2-7,TGTGCCAGCATCCCCAGAGGCCGCTCCTACGAGCAGTACTTC,CASIPRGRSYEQYF
TRBD1,TRBV5-1,-,TRBJ2-1,TGCGCCAGCAGCGAAGGACAGGGCTCCTACAATGAGCAGTTCTTC,CASSEGQGSYNEQFF
TRBD1,TRBV2,-,TRBJ1-2,TGTGCCAGCAGTGACCCGATCCAACAGGGGGTCGGCTATGGCTACACCTTC,CASSDPIQQGVGYGYTF
TRBD1,TRBV5-4,-,TRBJ1-2,TGTGCCAGCCCACCCCCGACAGGGATTTATGGCTACACCTTC,CASPPPTGIYGYTF
TRBD1,TRBV6-5,-,TRBJ2-3,TGTGCCAGCAGTTACCCGACAGGGTCCCGCACAGATACGCAGTATTTT,CASSYPTGSRTDTQYF
-,TRBV30,-,TRBJ1-2,TGTGCCTGGAGTCAGGGCTCTAACTATGGCTACACCTTC,CAWSQGSNYGYTF
-,TRBV9,-,TRBJ1-2,TGTGCCAGCAGCCCAAAAAGTGGAGGGAGGAAAAACTATGGCTACACCTTC,CASSPKSGGRKNYGYTF
-,TRBV10-1,-,TRBJ1-2,TGCGCCAGCAGTTCCGAGGGATCCGGCTACACCTTC,CASSSEGSGYTF
-,TRBV5-1,-,TRBJ2-5,TGCGCCAGCAGCCGTACTAGGGCGGAGACCCAGTACTTC,CASSRTRAETQYF
TRBD1,TRBV5-6,once,TRBJ1-6,TGTGCCAGCAGCCGAGACAGGGGAAATTCACCCCTCCACTTT,CASSRDRGNSPLHF
-,TRBV9,-,TRBJ2-2,TGTGCCAGCAGCGAGCGACAGGCGACGAACACCGGGGAGCTGTTTTTT,CASSERQATNTGELFF
TRBD2,TRBV9,-,TRBJ2-2,TGTGCCAGCAGCGTAGGACTGGATAGCGGGGGAATGCTCGGGGAGCTGTTTTTT,CASSVGLDSGGMLGELFF
TRBD1,TRBV19,-,TRBJ1-5,TGTGCCAGTAGTTACGGGGACAGAATAAATCAGCCCCAGCATTTT,CASSYGDRINQPQHF
-,TRBV15,-,TRBJ2-2,TGTGCCACCAGCAGAGATTCTACTACTCCCGCCGGGGAGCTGTTTTTT,CATSRDSTTPAGELFF
TRBD1,TRBV6-1,-,TRBJ2-7,TGTGCCAGCAACCGAGGGGGCACCTACGAGCAGTACTTC,CASNRGGTYEQYF
TRBD2,TRBV6-5,-,TRBJ2-7,TGTGCCAGCAGTTACAGTCTAGCGGGACGCTCCTACGAGCAGTACTTC,CASSYSLAGRSYEQYF
TRBD1,TRBV19,-,TRBJ2-3,TGTGCCAGTAGCTCCCTGGGACAGGGCGGAGATACGCAGTATTTT,CASSSLGQGGDTQYF
-,TRBV5-4,-,TRBJ2-7,TGTGCCAGCAGCTTGGAGGCAGGGCCCTACGAGCAGTACTTC,CASSLEAGPYEQYF